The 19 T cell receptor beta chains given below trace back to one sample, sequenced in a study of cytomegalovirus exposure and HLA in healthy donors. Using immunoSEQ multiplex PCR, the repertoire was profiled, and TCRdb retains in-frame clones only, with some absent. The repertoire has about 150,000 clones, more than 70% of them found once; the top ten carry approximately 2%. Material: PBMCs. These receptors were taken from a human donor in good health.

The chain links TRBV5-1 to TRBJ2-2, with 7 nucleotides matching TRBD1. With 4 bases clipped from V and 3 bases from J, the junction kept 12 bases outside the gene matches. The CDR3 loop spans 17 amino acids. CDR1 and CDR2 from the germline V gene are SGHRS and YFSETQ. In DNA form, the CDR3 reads TGCGCCAGCAGCGCTCCAGACAGGGACGAGGACACCGGGGAGCTGTTTTTT. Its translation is CASSAPDRDEDTGELFF. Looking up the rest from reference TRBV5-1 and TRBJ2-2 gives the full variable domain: KAGVTQTPRYLIKTRGQQVTLSCSPISGHRSVSWYQQTPGQGLQFLFEYFSETQRNKGNFPGRFSGRQFSNSRSEMNVSTLELGDSALYLCASSAPDRDEDTGELFFGEGSRLTVL.

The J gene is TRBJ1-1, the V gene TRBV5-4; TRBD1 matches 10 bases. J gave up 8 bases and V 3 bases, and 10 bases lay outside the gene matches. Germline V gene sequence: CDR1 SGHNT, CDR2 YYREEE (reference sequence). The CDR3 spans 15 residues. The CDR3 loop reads CASSSRDRGGAEAFF. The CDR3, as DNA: TGTGCCAGCAGCTCCCGGGACAGGGGAGGCGCCGAAGCTTTCTTT.

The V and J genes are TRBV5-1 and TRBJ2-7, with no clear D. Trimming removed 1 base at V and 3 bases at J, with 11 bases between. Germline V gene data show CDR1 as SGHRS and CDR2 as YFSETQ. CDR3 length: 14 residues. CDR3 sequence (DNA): TGCGCCAGCAGCTTGTCTTCGGGTATCTACGAGCAGTACTTC. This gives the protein CASSLSSGIYEQYF.

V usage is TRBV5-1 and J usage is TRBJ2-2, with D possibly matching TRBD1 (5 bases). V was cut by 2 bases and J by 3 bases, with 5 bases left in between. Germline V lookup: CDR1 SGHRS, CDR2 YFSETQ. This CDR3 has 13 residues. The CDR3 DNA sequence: TGCGCCAGCAGCTTCAGGGACACCGGGGAGCTGTTTTTT. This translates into CASSFRDTGELFF. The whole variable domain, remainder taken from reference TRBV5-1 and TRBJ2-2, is KAGVTQTPRYLIKTRGQQVTLSCSPISGHRSVSWYQQTPGQGLQFLFEYFSETQRNKGNFPGRFSGRQFSNSRSEMNVSTLELGDSALYLCASSFRDTGELFFGEGSRLTVL.

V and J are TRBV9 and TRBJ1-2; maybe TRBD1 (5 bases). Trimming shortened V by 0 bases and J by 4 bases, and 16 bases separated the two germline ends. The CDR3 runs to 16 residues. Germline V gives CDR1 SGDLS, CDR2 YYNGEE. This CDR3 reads CASSVDAGGGSYGYTF. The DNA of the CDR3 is TGTGCCAGCAGCGTAGACGCCGGGGGTGGGAGCTATGGCTACACCTTC. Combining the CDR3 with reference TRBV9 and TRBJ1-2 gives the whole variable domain DSGVTQTPKHLITATGQRVTLRCSPRSGDLSVYWYQQSLDQGLQFLIQYYNGEERAKGNILERFSAQQFPDLHSELNLSSLELGDSALYFCASSVDAGGGSYGYTFGSGTRLTVV.

The CDR3 coding sequence is TGTGCCAGCAGTGTCCGTTACGGGGGTGAACAGCCCCAGCATTTT. Protein sequence: CASSVRYGGEQPQHF. The gene calls are TRBV6-4 and TRBJ1-5, with TRBD1 as a possible D gene (5 bases). The germline gives CDR1 MRHNA, CDR2 SNTAGT. The CDR3 totals 15 residues. Trimming took off 4 bases at V and 7 bases at J, with 17 bases between the two ends.

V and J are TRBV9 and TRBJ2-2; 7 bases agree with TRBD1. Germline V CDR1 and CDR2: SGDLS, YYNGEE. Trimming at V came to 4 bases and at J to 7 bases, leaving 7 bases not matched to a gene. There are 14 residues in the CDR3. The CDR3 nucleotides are TGTGCCAGCAGCACCCCAACAGGGGTCGGGGAGCTGTTTTTT. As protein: CASSTPTGVGELFF.

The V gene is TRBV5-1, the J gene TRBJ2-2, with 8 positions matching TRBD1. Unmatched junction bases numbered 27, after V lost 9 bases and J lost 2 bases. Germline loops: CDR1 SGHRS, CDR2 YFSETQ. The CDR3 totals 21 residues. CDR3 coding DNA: TGCGCCACCAGGAGAGGACAGGCTATTAGGACAGGGAGGATAAACACCGGGGAGCTGTTTTTT. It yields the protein CATRRGQAIRTGRINTGELFF.

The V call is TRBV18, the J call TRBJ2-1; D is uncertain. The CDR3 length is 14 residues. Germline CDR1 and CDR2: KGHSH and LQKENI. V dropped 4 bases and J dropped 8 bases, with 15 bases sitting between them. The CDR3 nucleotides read TGTGCCAGCTCACTGTCCGGAAGAGACTATGAGCAGTTCTTC. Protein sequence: CASSLSGRDYEQFF.

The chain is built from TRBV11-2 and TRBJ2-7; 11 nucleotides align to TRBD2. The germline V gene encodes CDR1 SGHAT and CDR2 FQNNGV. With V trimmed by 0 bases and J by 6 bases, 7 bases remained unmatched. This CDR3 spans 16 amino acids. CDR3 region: CASSLDARLAGGEQYF. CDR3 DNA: TGTGCCAGCAGCTTAGATGCTAGGCTAGCGGGAGGCGAGCAGTACTTC.

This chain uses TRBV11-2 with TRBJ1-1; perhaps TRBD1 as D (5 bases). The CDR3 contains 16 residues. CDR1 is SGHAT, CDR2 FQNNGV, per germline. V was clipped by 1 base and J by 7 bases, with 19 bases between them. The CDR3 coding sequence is TGTGCCAGCAGCTTAGTAGGGGCAGGGAAAAGGGGTGAAGCTTTCTTT. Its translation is CASSLVGAGKRGEAFF.

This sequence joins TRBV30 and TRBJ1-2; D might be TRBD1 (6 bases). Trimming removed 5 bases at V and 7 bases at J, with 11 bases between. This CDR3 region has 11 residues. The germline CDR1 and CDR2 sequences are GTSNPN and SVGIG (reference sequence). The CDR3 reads CAWSTGPGYTF. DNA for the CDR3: TGTGCCTGGTCTACAGGGCCTGGCTACACCTTC.

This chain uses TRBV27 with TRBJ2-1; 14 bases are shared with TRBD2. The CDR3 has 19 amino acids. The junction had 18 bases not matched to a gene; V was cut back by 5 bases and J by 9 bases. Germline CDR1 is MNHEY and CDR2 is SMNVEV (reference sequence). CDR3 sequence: CASSLRLAGGPPRTSEQFF. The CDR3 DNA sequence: TGTGCCAGCAGTCTTCGACTAGCGGGAGGGCCGCCCCGCACAAGTGAGCAGTTCTTC.

CDR3 nucleotides: TGTGCCAGTCCTCCGGGGGGGGGAATTAGGAAGAGGGCCTATAATTCACCCCTCCACTTT. Its protein is CASPPGGGIRKRAYNSPLHF. The chain employs TRBV18 and TRBJ1-6; D might be TRBD1 (5 bases). V lost 9 bases to trimming and J lost 2 bases, with 29 bases between them. The CDR3 has 20 residues. CDR1 KGHSH and CDR2 LQKENI come from the germline V gene.

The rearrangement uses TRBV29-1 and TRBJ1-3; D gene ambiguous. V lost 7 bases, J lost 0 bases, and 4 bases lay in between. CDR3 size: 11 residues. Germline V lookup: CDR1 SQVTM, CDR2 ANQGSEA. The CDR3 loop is CSAGSGNTIYF. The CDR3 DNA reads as TGCAGCGCGGGCTCTGGAAACACCATATATTTT.

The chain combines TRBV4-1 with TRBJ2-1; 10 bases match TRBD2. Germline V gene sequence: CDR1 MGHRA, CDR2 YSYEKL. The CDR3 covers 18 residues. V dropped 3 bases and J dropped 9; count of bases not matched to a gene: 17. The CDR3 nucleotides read TGCGCCAGCAGCCAGACCTTAAGAGCGGGAGGGCCCTCCGGTGAGCAGTTCTTC. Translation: CASSQTLRAGGPSGEQFF.

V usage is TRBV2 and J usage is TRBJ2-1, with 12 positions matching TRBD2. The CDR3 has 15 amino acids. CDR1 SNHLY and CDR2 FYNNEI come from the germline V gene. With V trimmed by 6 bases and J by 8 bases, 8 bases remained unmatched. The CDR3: CASRETSGSVYEQFF. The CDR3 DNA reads TGTGCCAGCAGGGAGACTAGCGGGAGTGTCTATGAGCAGTTCTTC.

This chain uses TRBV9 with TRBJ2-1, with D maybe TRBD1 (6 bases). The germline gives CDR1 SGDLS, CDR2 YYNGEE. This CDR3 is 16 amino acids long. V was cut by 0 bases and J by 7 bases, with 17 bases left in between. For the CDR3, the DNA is TGTGCCAGCAGCGTAGTATTGGGGGCAGGGTGGAATGAGCAGTTCTTC. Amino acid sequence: CASSVVLGAGWNEQFF.

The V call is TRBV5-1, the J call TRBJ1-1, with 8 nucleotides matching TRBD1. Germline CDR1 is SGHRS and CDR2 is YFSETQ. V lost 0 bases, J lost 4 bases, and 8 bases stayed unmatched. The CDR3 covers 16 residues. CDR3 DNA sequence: TGCGCCAGCAGCTTGGGTCGCCAGACAGGGGCCACTGAAGCTTTCTTT. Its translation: CASSLGRQTGATEAFF.